The text below deals with one TCR beta chain. The entry originates in a study of technical replicates of blood from several donors. The table came from immunoSEQ multiplex PCR; TCRdb's copy has only in-frame clones and leaves some out. The data hold roughly 60,000 clones, with 91% observed a single time. Trimming took 4 bases from V and 9 from J; bases not matched to a gene: 14. The germline V gene encodes CDR1 SEHNR and CDR2 FQNEAQ (reference sequence). CDR3 length: 16 residues. This rearrangement joins TRBV7-9 to TRBJ2-3; 9 bases fit TRBD2. The receptor was isolated from a human donor in good health. Some clones in this sample may be carry-over from other donors' samples. Sequencing used PBMCs. The CDR3 DNA follows: TGTGCCAGCAGCTCCGGGAGAGAGAGCGGGAGGTTGACGCAGTATTTT. Its translation is CASSSGRESGRLTQYF.